This note documents a single T cell receptor (beta chain) sequence. The target antigen is unknown. The CDR3 runs to 17 residues. After removal of 4 bases from V and 2 bases from J, the junction contained 11 bases not matched to a gene. The V gene's germline CDR1 is KGHDR and CDR2 SFDVKD. Then a second PCR, running about 7 to 11 cycles, was carried out with a sample-barcoded 5' primer and a J-beta primer mix. TCRdb ran MiXCR on the 5' RACE reads and lists one entry per CDR3 protein. The table shows roughly 1,300,000 distinct CDR3 sequences, with roughly 64% occurring only once. The data stem from a study of blood T cells in healthy people across ages. Whole-study findings and limits: A roughly linear age-dependent decrease characterized TCR beta diversity per million T cells. Naive T cell percentage and TCR beta diversity correlated strongly.

The sequenced material came from blood. The TCR was taken from a man between 18 and 29 years old in good health. The chain employs TRBV24-1 and TRBJ2-3; 7 positions agree with TRBD1. The CDR3 nucleotides read TGTGCCACCAGTGACCCGACCACGACAGGGCACACAGATACGCAGTATTTT. It yields the protein CATSDPTTTGHTDTQYF.